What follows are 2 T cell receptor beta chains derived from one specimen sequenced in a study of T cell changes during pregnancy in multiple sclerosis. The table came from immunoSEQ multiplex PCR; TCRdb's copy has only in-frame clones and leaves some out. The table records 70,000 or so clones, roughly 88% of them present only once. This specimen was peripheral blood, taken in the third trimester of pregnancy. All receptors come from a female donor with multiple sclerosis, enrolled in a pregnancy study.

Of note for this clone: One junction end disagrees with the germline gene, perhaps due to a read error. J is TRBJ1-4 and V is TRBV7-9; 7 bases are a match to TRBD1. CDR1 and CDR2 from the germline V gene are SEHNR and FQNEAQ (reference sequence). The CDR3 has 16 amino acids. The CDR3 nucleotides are TGTGCCCGCAGCTTAGGTGTGCGACAGGGACGCGAAAAACTGTTTTTT. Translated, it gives CARSLGVRQGREKLFF.

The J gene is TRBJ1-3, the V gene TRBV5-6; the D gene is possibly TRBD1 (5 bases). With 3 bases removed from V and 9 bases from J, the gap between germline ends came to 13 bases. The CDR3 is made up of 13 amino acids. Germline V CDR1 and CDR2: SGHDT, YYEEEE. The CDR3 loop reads CASSWGARRTIYF. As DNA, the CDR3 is TGTGCCAGCAGCTGGGGCGCACGTCGCACCATATATTTT.